A single sample gave rise to the 12 T cell receptor beta chains below, sequenced in a study of blood T cell repertoires in COVID-19. Produced via immunoSEQ multiplex PCR; TCRdb's table is partial and in-frame only. The table has 310,000 or so clones, roughly 87% seen once. Sequencing was performed on peripheral blood. The receptors shown here come from a woman aged 50 to 65 who had recovered from COVID-19.

This clone was found once. This rearrangement joins TRBV18 to TRBJ2-5; D is perhaps TRBD2 (5 bases). CDR3 length: 13 residues. The germline V gene has CDR1 KGHSH and CDR2 LQKENI. V lost 3 bases and J lost 5, with 10 bases in between. In DNA form, the CDR3 reads TGTGCCAGCTCACCGACGGGGATGGAGACCCAGTACTTC. As protein: CASSPTGMETQYF.

The V and J genes are TRBV6-1 and TRBJ1-3; D ambiguous. The ends were cut back, 2 bases at V and 4 bases at J, with 15 bases in the middle. Germline lookup yields CDR1 MNHNS and CDR2 SASEGT. This CDR3 spans 16 amino acids. CDR3 amino acids: CASSEKAGGFGNTIYF. CDR3 DNA sequence: TGTGCCAGCAGTGAAAAGGCAGGTGGGTTCGGAAACACCATATATTTT.

This clone was picked up one time. J is TRBJ2-1 and V is TRBV11-2; TRBD1 matches 8 bases. Germline CDR1 is SGHAT and CDR2 is FQNNGV. Unmatched junction bases numbered 5, after V lost 3 bases and J lost 4 bases. CDR3 size: 15 residues. The CDR3 DNA reads TGTGCCAGCAGCTTGACAGGGGCTTCATACAATGAGCAGTTCTTC. It specifies CASSLTGASYNEQFF.

The chain has TRBV19 and TRBJ2-7; the D gene is possibly TRBD1 (5 bases). Germline V gives CDR1 LNHDA, CDR2 SQIVND (reference sequence). The V and J ends lost 10 bases and 6 bases respectively, with 16 bases between them. The CDR3 covers 12 residues. This CDR3 is CATHSGLVEQYF. In DNA, the CDR3 is TGTGCCACCCATTCAGGGTTAGTCGAGCAGTACTTC.

Remarks on this clone: Other DNA sequences of this sample code for an identical CDR3. This chain connects TRBV5-1 to TRBJ1-2; the match to TRBD1 covers 8 bases. V dropped 3 bases and J dropped 3; count of bases not matched to a gene: 1. Germline CDR1 reads SGHRS; CDR2 reads YFSETQ. The CDR3 length is 13 residues. CDR3 bases: TGCGCCAGCAGCTCACAGGGGGACTATGGCTACACCTTC. Translated, it gives CASSSQGDYGYTF.

V is TRBV14 and J is TRBJ2-1; 8 bases are shared with TRBD2. The germline V gene has CDR1 SGHDN and CDR2 FVKESK. J lost 7 bases, V lost 4 bases, and 18 bases had no gene match. CDR3 length: 18 amino acids. CDR3 amino acids: CASSPNGLAQTRGNEQFF. As DNA, the CDR3 is TGTGCCAGCAGCCCGAATGGACTAGCTCAAACTAGGGGAAATGAGCAGTTCTTC.

The chain employs TRBV9 and TRBJ2-1, with D hard to call. V was cut by 0 bases and J by 0 bases, with 10 bases left in between. Germline CDR1 SGDLS, CDR2 YYNGEE. CDR3 length: 16 residues. The CDR3 DNA follows: TGTGCCAGCAGCGTAGTCCCCCTTAGCTCCTACAATGAGCAGTTCTTC. Protein: CASSVVPLSSYNEQFF.

The chain has TRBV9 and TRBJ1-3, with D perhaps matching TRBD1 (5 bases). The germline CDR1 and CDR2 sequences are SGDLS and YYNGEE. Trimming took 5 bases from V and 5 from J, leaving 11 bases between them. The CDR3 is 13 amino acids. The CDR3 region has the DNA TGTGCCAGCAGAGGCGACAGTAGAAACACCATATATTTT. Translating gives CASRGDSRNTIYF. The full variable domain, rest sourced from reference TRBV9 and TRBJ1-3, is DSGVTQTPKHLITATGQRVTLRCSPRSGDLSVYWYQQSLDQGLQFLIQYYNGEERAKGNILERFSAQQFPDLHSELNLSSLELGDSALYFCASRGDSRNTIYFGEGSWLTVV.

The chain is built from TRBV5-1 and TRBJ1-1, with 7 positions matching TRBD1. With V trimmed by 4 bases and J by 7 bases, 10 bases remained unmatched. The length of the CDR3 is 14 residues. The germline CDR1 and CDR2 sequences are SGHRS and YFSETQ. The CDR3 loop is CASSRTGTEIEAFF. For the CDR3, the DNA is TGCGCCAGCAGCCGTACCGGGACAGAAATTGAAGCTTTCTTT.

CDR3 coding DNA: TGCGCCAGTTGGGGCGGAAGCCCGTTCTCCTACGAGCAGTACTTC. Its translation is CASWGGSPFSYEQYF. This chain links TRBV5-1 with TRBJ2-7, with D possibly TRBD1 on 5 matching bases. Germline loops: CDR1 SGHRS, CDR2 YFSETQ. Trimming shortened V by 8 bases and J by 0 bases, and 18 bases separated the two germline ends. There are 15 residues in the CDR3.

This clone was picked up one time. This rearrangement joins TRBV5-1 to TRBJ1-1; D not resolved. The V end lost 2 bases, the J end lost 0 bases, and 5 bases lay between the germline ends. CDR3 length: 13 amino acids. Germline V CDR1 and CDR2: SGHRS, YFSETQ. CDR3 residues: CASSFNMNTEAFF. Written as DNA, the CDR3 is TGCGCCAGCAGCTTCAACATGAACACTGAAGCTTTCTTT.

The V gene is TRBV27, the J gene TRBJ1-2; D possibly corresponds to TRBD1 (6 bases). Germline-derived CDR1 and CDR2 are MNHEY and SMNVEV (reference sequence). CDR3 length: 17 amino acids. The V and J ends lost 5 bases and 3 bases respectively, with 22 bases between them. DNA for the CDR3: TGTGCCAGCAGTACCGCGTCCCGGGACACCGCTCACTATGGCTACACCTTC. Amino acids: CASSTASRDTAHYGYTF.